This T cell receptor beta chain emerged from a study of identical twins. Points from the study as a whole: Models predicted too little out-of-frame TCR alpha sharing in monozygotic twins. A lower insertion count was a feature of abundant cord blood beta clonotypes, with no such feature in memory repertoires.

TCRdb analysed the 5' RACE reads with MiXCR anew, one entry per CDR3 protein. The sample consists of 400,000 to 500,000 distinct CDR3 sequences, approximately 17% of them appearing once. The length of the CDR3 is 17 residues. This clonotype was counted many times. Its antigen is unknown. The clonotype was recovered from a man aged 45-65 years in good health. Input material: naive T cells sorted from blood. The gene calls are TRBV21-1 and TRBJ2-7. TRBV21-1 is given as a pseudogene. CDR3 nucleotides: TGTGCCAGCAGCACCACGATAAAAACTAGCGACTCCTACGAGCAGTACTTC. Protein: CASSTTIKTSDSYEQYF.